Shown below are 14 T cell receptor beta chains from a single sample sequenced in a study of cytomegalovirus exposure and HLA in healthy donors (TCRdb year 2017). Receptor libraries were prepared by the immunoSEQ multiplex PCR assay. The multiplex PCR relied on a mix of 60 forward primers for TCR Vbeta segments and 13 reverse primers for TCR Jbeta segments. What TCRdb holds here is the immuneACCESS table cut down to in-frame rearrangements. Part of the clones is not present; checked against another copy, under half of the missing clones reflect an unresolved V gene, and the others are unexplained. For this sample the table gives 150,000 to 200,000 clones, of which roughly 79% were detected only once. The top ten constitute just over 2% of the sample. Sequencing input: PBMCs. The source is a woman under 40 in good health and CMV-seropositive.

J is TRBJ2-7 and V is TRBV6-1; 9 bases fit TRBD2. The germline V gene encodes CDR1 MNHNS and CDR2 SASEGT. Trimming took 0 bases from V and 3 from J; bases not matched to a gene: 6. This CDR3 is built from 16 residues. The CDR3 here is CASSEARLAGFYEQYF. As DNA, the CDR3 is TGTGCCAGCAGTGAAGCGCGTCTAGCGGGGTTCTACGAGCAGTACTTC.

CDR3 loop: CASSLGQELNYGYTF. The CDR3 nucleotides read TGCGCCAGCAGCTTAGGACAGGAACTTAACTATGGCTACACCTTC. The chain uses TRBV5-1 and TRBJ1-2, with 7 bases identical to TRBD1. Germline loops: CDR1 SGHRS, CDR2 YFSETQ. The length of the CDR3 is 15 residues. V lost 2 bases to trimming and J lost 1 base; unmatched junction nucleotides: 5. Complete variable domain (other parts from reference TRBV5-1 and TRBJ1-2): KAGVTQTPRYLIKTRGQQVTLSCSPISGHRSVSWYQQTPGQGLQFLFEYFSETQRNKGNFPGRFSGRQFSNSRSEMNVSTLELGDSALYLCASSLGQELNYGYTFGSGTRLTVV.

The chain recombines TRBV5-1 with TRBJ1-1; TRBD1 aligns across 11 bases. This CDR3 contains 15 residues. V shed 3 bases and J 8 bases; nucleotides not matched to a gene: 9. Per germline, CDR1 SGHRS and CDR2 YFSETQ. The CDR3 loop is CASSWGDRTGGEAFF. DNA for the CDR3: TGCGCCAGCAGCTGGGGCGACCGGACAGGGGGCGAAGCTTTCTTT.

The V and J genes are TRBV6-6 and TRBJ2-7; the match to TRBD1 covers 8 bases. The germline V gene has CDR1 MNHNY and CDR2 SVGAGI (reference sequence). The J segment lost 4 bases and the V segment lost 2 bases, leaving 4 bases of the junction unmatched. The CDR3 runs 14 residues. The CDR3, as DNA: TGTGCCAGCAGTTACGCGGGACAGGCTTACGAGCAGTACTTC. This codes for CASSYAGQAYEQYF.

This clone has just a few counts. CDR3 DNA: TGTGCCAGCAGCTTTAAGGGGTTATCTGAAGCTTTCTTT. This gives the protein CASSFKGLSEAFF. The chain links TRBV5-5 to TRBJ1-1; weak D call: TRBD1 (5 bases). CDR3 length: 13 amino acids. CDR1 and CDR2 from the germline V gene are SGHKS and YYEKEE (reference sequence). V lost 2 bases to trimming and J lost 6 bases, with 11 bases between them.

The chain couples TRBV6-5 to TRBJ2-7; TRBD1 is a possible D gene (6 bases). V lost 4 bases to trimming and J lost 5 bases, with 15 bases between them. The CDR3 spans 14 residues. Germline CDR1 MNHEY, CDR2 SVGAGI. The CDR3 region is CASSLHGGLNEQYF. The CDR3 DNA follows: TGTGCCAGCAGTTTACATGGGGGCCTGAACGAGCAGTACTTC.

This clone was seen a handful of times. The gene calls are TRBV2 and TRBJ1-1; a weak D match, TRBD1 (5 bases). Per germline, CDR1 SNHLY and CDR2 FYNNEI. Trimming cost V 3 bases and J 4 bases, with 9 bases left between them. The CDR3 has 13 amino acids. The CDR3 bases are TGTGCCAGCAGTGAGGAAAGGGGCACTGAAGCTTTCTTT. Amino acid sequence: CASSEERGTEAFF.

This clone showed up just once. The gene calls are TRBV5-1 and TRBJ2-2; the D gene is possibly TRBD1 (5 bases). The CDR3 runs to 15 residues. Trimming removed 1 base at V and 5 bases at J, with 12 bases between. CDR1 and CDR2 from the germline V gene are SGHRS and YFSETQ. CDR3 region: CASSLPVGPTGELFF. The CDR3 DNA reads as TGCGCCAGCAGCTTGCCGGTGGGGCCAACCGGGGAGCTGTTTTTT.

The chain combines TRBV5-6 with TRBJ1-2, with no clear D. This CDR3 region has 15 residues. Trimming pared 1 base from V and 3 bases from J, leaving 13 bases between. Germline loops: CDR1 SGHDT, CDR2 YYEEEE. The CDR3 protein is CASSLSRPTHYGYTF. The CDR3 DNA reads as TGTGCCAGCAGCTTGAGCAGGCCTACCCACTATGGCTACACCTTC. Looking up the rest from reference TRBV5-6 and TRBJ1-2 gives the full variable domain: DAGVTQSPTHLIKTRGQQVTLRCSPKSGHDTVSWYQQALGQGPQFIFQYYEEEERQRGNFPDRFSGHQFPNYSSELNVNALLLGDSALYLCASSLSRPTHYGYTFGSGTRLTVV.

In the case of this clone: This same CDR3 is encoded by further DNA sequences in the sample. The chain employs TRBV4-1 and TRBJ1-2, with D perhaps matching TRBD1 (6 bases). The V gene's germline CDR1 is MGHRA and CDR2 YSYEKL. There are 15 residues in the CDR3. Between the trimmed V and J ends, which lost 0 bases and 4 bases, there was a span of 12 bases. The CDR3 DNA sequence: TGCGCCAGCAGCCAAGAGGGAGGGGGAATCTATGGCTACACCTTC. It yields the protein CASSQEGGGIYGYTF.

The chain joins TRBV27 to TRBJ1-1; D ambiguous. The CDR3 sequence is 13 residues long. CDR1 MNHEY and CDR2 SMNVEV come from the germline V gene (reference sequence). Trimming took 3 bases from V and 4 from J, leaving 9 bases between them. This CDR3 reads CASSLWESTEAFF. The CDR3 DNA is TGTGCCAGCAGTTTGTGGGAGAGCACTGAAGCTTTCTTT.

V is TRBV14 and J is TRBJ1-4; perhaps TRBD1 as D (5 bases). V was shortened by 0 bases and J by 7 bases, with 12 bases between the two germline ends. The CDR3 is 15 amino acids. From germline, CDR1 is SGHDN and CDR2 FVKESK. The CDR3 DNA sequence: TGTGCCAGCAGCCAAGATCCCAGGGTTAGTGAAAAACTGTTTTTT. It is translated as CASSQDPRVSEKLFF.

This rearrangement joins TRBV30 to TRBJ2-2; 7 bases fit TRBD1. The V and J ends lost 3 bases and 0 bases, in that order; junction bases with no gene match: 4. The CDR3 runs to 15 residues. Germline loops: CDR1 GTSNPN, CDR2 SVGIG (reference sequence). CDR3 residues: CAWRETGANTGELFF. The CDR3 DNA sequence: TGTGCCTGGAGGGAAACAGGGGCGAACACCGGGGAGCTGTTTTTT.

J is TRBJ2-7 and V is TRBV13; TRBD2 agrees at 7 bases. CDR3 size: 13 residues. Trimming removed 5 bases from V and 2 bases from J; junction bases left unmatched: 3. Germline values: CDR1 PRHDT, CDR2 FYEKMQ (reference sequence). CDR3 nucleotide sequence: TGTGCCAGCAGCGCCGCGGGGGCCTACGAGCAGTACTTC. It encodes CASSAAGAYEQYF.